This note documents a single T cell receptor (beta chain) sequence. To make TCR beta libraries, researchers used iRepertoire HTBI primers and Arm-PCR of CDR3 regions. Each CDR3 protein gets one entry after TCRdb re-called the multiplex PCR reads with MiXCR. The sample has hundreds of thousands of distinct CDR3 sequences, under 20% seen once. The data stem from a study of regulatory T cells in long-lasting Graves disease. Documented time point: newly diagnosed GD, antithyroid drugs for less than 3 months. There was RNA extracted from PBMCs, and the TCR library was made from it. Trimming shortened V by 1 base and J by 5 bases, and 14 bases separated the two germline ends. The CDR3 runs 15 residues. Germline V gives CDR1 MDHEN, CDR2 SYDVKM. The data were also submitted as part of a second study, on T cells in Graves' hyperthyroidism and ophthalmopathy. Per that paper: Graves' hyperthyroidism is called stable when ophthalmopathy does not progress within 18 months. Patients were aged 18 to 65, had disease duration under 2 months, and had newly diagnosed hyperthyroidism. Together with thyroid ultrasound, orbital computed tomography, serum thyroxine and TRAb, clinical symptoms were used for diagnoses. Blood shared most expanded thyroid clonotypes above 0.001.

The chain joins TRBV28 to TRBJ1-2; perhaps TRBD1 as D (5 bases). The sequences come from peripheral blood mononuclear cells (PBMCs), collected at new diagnosis, from a patient treated with antithyroid drugs. The origin of this receptor is a woman aged 30 to 39 with Graves disease. The CDR3 here is CASSLSSGLPYGYTF. In DNA form, the CDR3 reads TGTGCCAGCAGTTTATCCTCGGGACTGCCGTATGGCTACACCTTC.